This is a list of T cell receptor beta chains from one sample in a study of shared clonotypes between healthy human individuals. Assay: immunoSEQ multiplex PCR; the TCRdb copy retains only in-frame clones and omits some. The sample lists hundreds of thousands of clones; 90% to 97% were seen once. Sequenced sample: naive CD4+ T cells sorted from blood. These receptors were collected from a young woman in good health. Both conserved end residues are part of each CDR3. Fields, in order: V gene, CDR3 length, J gene, D gene, clone size, CDR3 DNA, CDR3 protein. The D gene is left open where the match is weak. Clone sizes are given selectively: once, few, many, or a class where the clone is expanded.

TRBV9,17,TRBJ2-1,TRBD2,.,TGTGCCAGCAGTCCGGGACTAGCGTACCTCTCCTACAATGAGCAGTTCTTC,CASSPGLAYLSYNEQFF
TRBV28,15,TRBJ1-6,.,.,TGTGCCAGCAGTTTTCATCAGACCTATAATTCACCCCTCCACTTT,CASSFHQTYNSPLHF
TRBV29-1,12,TRBJ1-1,.,.,TGCAGCGGTGGGACGGGGCGCACTGAAGCTTTCTTT,CSGGTGRTEAFF
TRBV19,16,TRBJ2-5,TRBD2,.,TGTGCCAGTAGTATCTGGACTAGCGGGAGAGCAGAGACCCAGTACTTC,CASSIWTSGRAETQYF
TRBV7-8,17,TRBJ1-2,TRBD1,.,TGTGCCAGCAGCCCAAGGGTCGACAGGGGGGACGACTATGGCTACACCTTC,CASSPRVDRGDDYGYTF
TRBV28,15,TRBJ1-2,TRBD1,once,TGTGCCAGCAGTTTTAGGGACAGGGGGCATCGGGGCTACACCTTC,CASSFRDRGHRGYTF
TRBV29-1,13,TRBJ1-1,TRBD1,.,TGCAGCGCTTTCAGGACAGGTAAAGTTGAAGCTTTCTTT,CSAFRTGKVEAFF
TRBV28,14,TRBJ2-7,.,.,TGTGCCAGCGCGTGGGTGGACAGCTCCTACGAGCAGTACTTC,CASAWVDSSYEQYF
TRBV5-1,13,TRBJ2-7,TRBD1,.,TGCGCCAGCGCCCGGGACAGCGCCTACGAGCAGTACTTC,CASARDSAYEQYF
TRBV27,14,TRBJ2-5,TRBD1,.,TGTGCCAGCAGGCTGACAGGGAACAACCTCGAGGGGTACTTC,CASRLTGNNLEGYF
TRBV18,13,TRBJ2-5,.,.,TGTGCCAGCTCACGAGGGATTAGAGAGACCCAGTACTTC,CASSRGIRETQYF